Each of the 7 T cell receptor beta chains below was sequenced from the same sample in a study of blood T cell repertoires in COVID-19. TCRdb's table, derived via immunoSEQ multiplex PCR, lists solely in-frame clones and lacks some. The table has 650,000 to 800,000 clones, 80% to 90% seen once. The sample comprised peripheral blood. These receptors all stem from a woman aged 18-29 years with acute or convalescent COVID-19.

The sample holds one count of this clone. V is TRBV6-6 and J is TRBJ2-1; TRBD1 aligns across 7 bases. CDR3 length equals 16 residues. V shed 5 bases and J 4 bases; nucleotides not matched to a gene: 11. CDR1 and CDR2 from the germline V gene are MNHNY and SVGAGI (reference sequence). In DNA form, the CDR3 reads TGTGCCAGCAGTCCGAAACCGGGACAGAGTTACAATGAGCAGTTCTTC. Protein sequence: CASSPKPGQSYNEQFF.

The chain carries TRBV3-1 (or the pseudogene TRBV3-2) and TRBJ2-1; 7 nucleotides align to TRBD2. The junction had 4 bases not matched to a gene; V was cut back by 5 bases and J by 9 bases. The CDR3 totals 12 residues. CDR1 is LGHDT, CDR2 YNNKEL, per germline (reference sequence). CDR3 in amino acids: CASSTTSTEQFF. The CDR3, as DNA: TGTGCCAGCAGCACGACTAGCACTGAGCAGTTCTTC.

The chain uses TRBV5-5 and TRBJ1-6; the D gene is possibly TRBD1 (5 bases). The CDR3 has 15 amino acids. Trimming left V 0 bases short and J 8 bases short, with 12 bases between. CDR1 SGHKS and CDR2 YYEKEE come from the germline V gene (reference sequence). This CDR3 reads CASSLGAGKDSPLHF. The CDR3 nucleotides are TGTGCCAGCAGCTTGGGGGCAGGGAAGGATTCACCCCTCCACTTT.

Here the CDR3 DNA reads TGCGCCAGCAGGTTAACCACAGGGAGGGTAGCAAATGAGCAGTTCTTC. Its protein product is CASRLTTGRVANEQFF. The chain recombines TRBV5-1 with TRBJ2-1, with D maybe TRBD2 (7 bases). Trimming pared 5 bases from V and 7 bases from J, leaving 22 bases between. The CDR3 is 16 amino acids. Germline CDR1 and CDR2: SGHRS and YFSETQ.

The chain's CDR3 is CASSNHRINEQFF. The DNA of the CDR3 is TGTGCCAGCAGCAATCACAGGATTAATGAGCAGTTCTTC. The V and J genes are TRBV7-9 and TRBJ2-1; a weak D match, TRBD1 (5 bases). CDR3 size: 13 residues. From germline, CDR1 is SEHNR and CDR2 FQNEAQ (reference sequence). The V gene lost 5 bases and the J gene lost 7 bases, with 12 bases spanning the gap. Filled out from reference TRBV7-9 and TRBJ2-1, the complete variable domain reads DTGVSQNPRHKITKRGQNVTFRCDPISEHNRLYWYRQTLGQGPEFLTYFQNEAQLEKSRLLSDRFSAERPKGSFSTLEIQRTEQGDSAMYLCASSNHRINEQFFGPGTRLTVL.

The chain joins TRBV2 to TRBJ1-5, with TRBD1 identical over 8 bases. J was trimmed by 2 bases and V by 6 bases; bases with no gene match: 12. The CDR3 is 17 amino acids. The germline gives CDR1 SNHLY, CDR2 FYNNEI. The CDR3 loop is CASRDPAEQGGNQPQHF. CDR3 nucleotide sequence: TGTGCCAGCAGGGACCCGGCGGAACAGGGGGGCAATCAGCCCCAGCATTTT.

CDR3 loop: CATSGGGQGATGELFF. Written as DNA, the CDR3 is TGTGCCACCAGTGGAGGGGGACAGGGGGCCACCGGGGAGCTGTTTTTT. V is TRBV24-1 and J is TRBJ2-2, with TRBD1 matching over 12 bases. This CDR3 contains 16 residues. The germline gives CDR1 KGHDR, CDR2 SFDVKD. V gave up 5 bases and J gave up 4 bases; unmatched junction bases: 4.